One and the same sample provided the 4 T cell receptor beta chains below, sequenced in a study of post-analysis software for immune sequencing data. Whole-study results and caveats: Higher frequency in patients than in controls was seen for roughly five TRBV segments, with TRBV5-6, TRBV5-1 and TRBV20-1 among them.

TCR beta cDNA libraries had unique molecular identifiers. One entry per CDR3 protein, called by TCRdb with MiXCR from the PCR reads. The sample yields roughly 730,000 distinct CDR3 sequences, 25% to 30% seen once. No antigen has been identified for these receptors. Sequenced input: blood. These receptors came from a girl aged 10 to 17 with multiple sclerosis.

This clonotype showed up just once. V usage is TRBV6-2 or TRBV6-3 and J usage is TRBJ2-5, with 11 bases matching TRBD1. Gene TRBJ2-7 matches the end of the DNA better, so the J call may be wrong. Germline V lookup: CDR1 MNHEY, CDR2 SVGEGT. CDR3 size: 14 residues. CDR3 sequence reads: CASRVDRGPNEQYF. CDR3 in DNA: TGTGCCAGCAGGGTGGACAGGGGGCCCAACGAGCAGTACTTC.

The V call is TRBV20-1, the J call TRBJ2-7; D might be TRBD2 (5 bases). V was clipped by 2 bases and J by 5 bases, with 19 bases between them. Per the germline V gene, CDR1 is DFQATT and CDR2 is SNEGSKA (reference sequence). There are 15 residues in the CDR3. CDR3 loop: CSARSTGIPSHEQYF. CDR3 in DNA: TGCAGTGCTAGATCAACCGGGATCCCATCCCACGAGCAGTACTTC.

The chain employs TRBV6-1 and TRBJ2-1, with a tentative D call TRBD1 (5 bases). In germline, CDR1 is MNHNS, CDR2 SASEGT. Trimming took off 3 bases at V and 9 bases at J, with 15 bases between the two ends. There are 14 residues in the CDR3. This CDR3 reads CASSEGRAPGEQFF. Here the CDR3 DNA reads TGTGCCAGCAGTGAGGGCAGGGCGCCGGGTGAGCAGTTCTTC.

The chain carries TRBV7-9 and TRBJ1-1, with TRBD1 matching over 10 bases. J gave up 4 bases and V 5 bases, and 10 bases lay outside the gene matches. Per the germline V gene, CDR1 is SEHNR and CDR2 is FQNEAQ (reference sequence). The CDR3 is 16 amino acids. Here the CDR3 reads CASSQSRTGGITEAFF. Written as DNA, the CDR3 is TGTGCCAGCAGCCAGTCGAGGACAGGGGGAATCACTGAAGCTTTCTTT.